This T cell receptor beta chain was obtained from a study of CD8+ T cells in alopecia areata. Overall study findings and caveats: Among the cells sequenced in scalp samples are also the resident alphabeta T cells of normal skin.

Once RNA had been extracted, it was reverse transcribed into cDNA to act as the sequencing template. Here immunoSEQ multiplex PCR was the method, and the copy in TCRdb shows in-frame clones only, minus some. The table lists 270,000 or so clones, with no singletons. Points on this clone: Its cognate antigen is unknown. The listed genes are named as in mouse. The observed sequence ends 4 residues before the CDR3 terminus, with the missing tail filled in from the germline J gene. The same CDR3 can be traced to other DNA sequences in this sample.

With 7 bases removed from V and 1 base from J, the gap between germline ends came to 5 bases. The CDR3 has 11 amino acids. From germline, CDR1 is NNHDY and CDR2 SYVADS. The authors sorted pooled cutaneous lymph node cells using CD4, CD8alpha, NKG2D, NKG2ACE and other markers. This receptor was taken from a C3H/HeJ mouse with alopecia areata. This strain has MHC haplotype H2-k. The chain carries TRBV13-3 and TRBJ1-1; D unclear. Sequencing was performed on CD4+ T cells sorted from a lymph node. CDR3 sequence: CASSKNTEVFF. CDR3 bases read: TGTGCCAGCTCCAAAAACACA.